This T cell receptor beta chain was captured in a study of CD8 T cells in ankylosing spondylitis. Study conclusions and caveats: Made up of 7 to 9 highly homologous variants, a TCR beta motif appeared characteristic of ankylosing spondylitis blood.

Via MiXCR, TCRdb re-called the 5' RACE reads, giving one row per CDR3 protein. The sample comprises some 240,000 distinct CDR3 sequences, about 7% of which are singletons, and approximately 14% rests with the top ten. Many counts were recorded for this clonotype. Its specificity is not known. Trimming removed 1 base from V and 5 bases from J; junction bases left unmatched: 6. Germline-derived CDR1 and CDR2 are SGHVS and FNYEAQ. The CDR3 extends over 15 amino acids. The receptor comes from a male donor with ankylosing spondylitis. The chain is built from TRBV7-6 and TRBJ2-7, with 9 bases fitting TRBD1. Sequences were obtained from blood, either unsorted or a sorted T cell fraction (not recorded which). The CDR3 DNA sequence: TGTGCCAGCAGCTTAGTCGGGACAGGGATCGACGAGCAGTACTTC. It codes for CASSLVGTGIDEQYF.